This T cell receptor beta chain is from a study of blood T cell repertoires in COVID-19. Across the whole study: The origin of the acute and convalescent COVID-19 samples was the United States, Italy and Spain.

Per the original methods: Amplifying reference gene primers gave estimates of nucleated cell counts. The repertoire was sequenced with immunoSEQ multiplex PCR; TCRdb's copy has only in-frame clones and lacks some. That table gives V, J and clone size, and the DNA gave D and trimming. The data hold more than 150,000 clones, with roughly 84% observed a single time. Germline V gene sequence: CDR1 SNHLY, CDR2 FYNNEI. The V and J ends lost 7 bases and 3 bases respectively, with 6 bases between them. CDR3 size: 11 residues. The gene calls are TRBV2 and TRBJ2-5, with no clear D. The specimen sequenced was PBMCs or T cells enriched from blood (not recorded which). The receptor's source is a woman in her fifties or sixties who had recovered from COVID-19. CDR3 nucleotide sequence: TGTGCCAGCACCCTAAAAGAGACCCAGTACTTC. Translated: CASTLKETQYF.